Each of the 22 T cell receptor beta chains below was sequenced from the same sample in a study of OX40 agonist ivuxolimab in advanced cancers. Libraries were prepared by immunoSEQ multiplex PCR; TCRdb keeps only in-frame clonotypes and omits some of them. The table records 55,000 to 70,000 clones, roughly 80% of them present only once. The sequencing used CD4+ or CD8+ T cells sorted from blood, collected in a trial of the OX40 agonist ivuxolimab. These receptors were collected from an adult with an advanced solid tumor such as melanoma, head and neck, liver or kidney cancer.

There are a few counts of this clone. This chain joins TRBV28 and TRBJ2-1, with TRBD1 matching 9 bases. After removal of 5 bases from V and 15 bases from J, the junction contained 14 bases not matched to a gene. CDR3 size: 14 residues. Per germline, CDR1 MDHEN and CDR2 SYDVKM. The DNA of the CDR3 is TGTGCCAGCAGTCTCCAAAGTGGGACAGGGTTTCCGTTCTTC. Its translation: CASSLQSGTGFPFF.

The chain combines TRBV27 with TRBJ2-2, with TRBD1 identical over 7 bases. The V segment lost 6 bases and the J segment 4 bases; nucleotides outside the gene matches: 5. The CDR3 runs to 14 residues. In germline, CDR1 is MNHEY, CDR2 SMNVEV (reference sequence). The CDR3 loop is CASRKGGGTGELFF. CDR3 nucleotides: TGTGCCAGCAGAAAAGGGGGCGGCACCGGGGAGCTGTTTTTT.

This chain connects TRBV28 to TRBJ2-3, with 9 bases that match TRBD1. The CDR3 sequence is 14 residues long. Germline lookup yields CDR1 MDHEN and CDR2 SYDVKM. V gave up 6 bases and J gave up 1 base; unmatched junction bases: 2. Here the CDR3 reads CASSWDRGTDTQYF. The CDR3 nucleotides are TGTGCCAGCAGCTGGGACAGGGGCACAGATACGCAGTATTTT.

V usage is TRBV25-1 and J usage is TRBJ2-1, with TRBD2 matching over 13 bases. Losses at the gene ends were 2 bases for V and 15 bases for J; bases not matched to a gene: 4. Looked up from germline, CDR1 is MGHDK and CDR2 is SYGVNS. The length of the CDR3 is 13 residues. CDR3 sequence: CASSEGLAGARFF. CDR3 DNA sequence: TGTGCCAGCAGTGAAGGACTAGCGGGGGCCCGGTTCTTC.

This clone appeared once. The chain is built from TRBV9 and TRBJ1-2; TRBD1 agrees at 7 bases. Looked up from germline, CDR1 is SGDLS and CDR2 is YYNGEE. The V gene end was trimmed by 3 bases and the J gene end by 0 bases; junction bases not matched to a gene: 8. The CDR3 length is 16 residues. The CDR3 coding sequence is TGTGCCAGCAGCGAACACGGACAGGCCGCTAACTATGGCTACACCTTC. Residues: CASSEHGQAANYGYTF.

This chain connects TRBV14 to TRBJ2-7; D not resolved. Per germline, CDR1 SGHDN and CDR2 FVKESK. CDR3 length: 13 residues. Trimming left V 0 bases short and J 5 bases short, with 8 bases between. CDR3 residues: CASSQDRRDEQYF. The DNA for the CDR3 is TGTGCCAGCAGCCAAGATCGCCGGGACGAGCAGTACTTC.

This sequence joins TRBV5-1 and TRBJ2-5; tentatively, D is TRBD1 (6 bases). In germline, CDR1 is SGHRS, CDR2 YFSETQ. Trimming took off 3 bases at V and 1 base at J, with 10 bases between the two ends. The CDR3 extends over 14 amino acids. The CDR3 here is CASSWTVTQETQYF. The CDR3, as DNA: TGCGCCAGCAGCTGGACAGTTACCCAAGAGACCCAGTACTTC.

The rearrangement uses TRBV5-1 and TRBJ2-3; D gene ambiguous. Germline-derived CDR1 and CDR2 are SGHRS and YFSETQ. The CDR3 has 14 amino acids. Deletions cut 2 bases from V and 0 bases from J, with 7 bases between. The CDR3 loop reads CASSFGDSTDTQYF. DNA of the CDR3: TGCGCCAGCAGCTTTGGCGATAGCACAGATACGCAGTATTTT. Full variable domain (outside the CDR3, taken from reference TRBV5-1 and TRBJ2-3): KAGVTQTPRYLIKTRGQQVTLSCSPISGHRSVSWYQQTPGQGLQFLFEYFSETQRNKGNFPGRFSGRQFSNSRSEMNVSTLELGDSALYLCASSFGDSTDTQYFGPGTRLTVL.

This chain links TRBV28 with TRBJ2-7, with 10 positions matching TRBD2. The V segment lost 2 bases and the J segment 3 bases; nucleotides outside the gene matches: 1. CDR1 and CDR2 (germline): MDHEN, SYDVKM. The length of the CDR3 is 14 residues. The CDR3 reads CASSLKREGYEQYF. CDR3 in DNA: TGTGCCAGCAGTTTAAAGCGGGAGGGCTACGAGCAGTACTTC.

The chain has TRBV5-1 and TRBJ1-1; the D is unclear. This CDR3 has 16 amino acids. Germline V gives CDR1 SGHRS, CDR2 YFSETQ. The V and J ends lost 0 bases and 2 bases respectively, with 14 bases between them. The CDR3 loop is CASSLAQTRANTEAFF. Here the CDR3 DNA reads TGCGCCAGCAGCTTGGCACAGACGCGGGCTAACACTGAAGCTTTCTTT.

The DNA of the CDR3 is TGTGCCAGTACGCGACTAGCGGGGAAGGGTTACAATGAGCAGTTCTTC. Translated, it gives CASTRLAGKGYNEQFF. The rearrangement links TRBV19 to TRBJ2-1; 11 bases line up with TRBD2. CDR1 is LNHDA, CDR2 SQIVND, per germline (reference sequence). This CDR3 contains 16 residues. With V trimmed by 7 bases and J by 4 bases, 9 bases remained unmatched. Together with reference TRBV19 and TRBJ2-1, the CDR3 gives the full variable domain: DGGITQSPKYLFRKEGQNVTLSCEQNLNHDAMYWYRQDPGQGLRLIYYSQIVNDFQKGDIAEGYSVSREKKESFPLTVTSAQKNPTAFYLCASTRLAGKGYNEQFFGPGTRLTVL.

Here the CDR3 DNA reads TGTGCCAGCAGCTTCGACAGGGGGCGGGCCCTCACAGATACGCAGTATTTT. Translating it yields CASSFDRGRALTDTQYF. This chain connects TRBV7-8 to TRBJ2-3; 10 nucleotides align to TRBD1. CDR3 length equals 17 residues. Germline trimming cut 3 bases from V and 2 bases from J; bases unmatched to any gene: 8. Germline V gene sequence: CDR1 SGHVS, CDR2 FQNEAQ.

The chain links TRBV30 to TRBJ1-2, with 8 bases aligning to TRBD1. V lost 0 bases, J lost 7 bases, and 4 bases stayed unmatched. Germline CDR1 is GTSNPN and CDR2 is SVGIG (reference sequence). The CDR3 has 13 amino acids. CDR3 loop: CAWSVTGGGGYTF. The CDR3 nucleotides read TGTGCCTGGAGTGTAACAGGGGGAGGTGGCTACACCTTC.

This chain connects TRBV4-2 to TRBJ2-3; D may be TRBD1 (6 bases). CDR1 is LGHNA, CDR2 YNFKEQ, per germline. The CDR3 runs to 17 residues. Trimming pared 4 bases from V and 4 bases from J, leaving 21 bases between. The CDR3 DNA follows: TGTGCCAGCAGCCCCGCATCAGACAGGTATCTATCAGATACGCAGTATTTT. This codes for CASSPASDRYLSDTQYF.

The chain joins TRBV6-1 to TRBJ2-2, with 8 bases that match TRBD2. Germline CDR1 is MNHNS and CDR2 is SASEGT. This CDR3 contains 16 residues. J was trimmed by 2 bases and V by 4 bases; bases with no gene match: 6. CDR3 amino acids: CASSGFSGTNTGELFF. Here the CDR3 DNA reads TGTGCCAGCAGTGGATTTAGCGGGACTAACACCGGGGAGCTGTTTTTT.

This clone was detected only a few times. The rearrangement uses TRBV30 and TRBJ1-5; TRBD1 aligns across 9 bases. After removal of 2 bases from V and 5 bases from J, the junction contained 7 bases not matched to a gene. Germline lookup yields CDR1 GTSNPN and CDR2 SVGIG (reference sequence). The CDR3 spans 15 residues. The CDR3 bases are TGTGCCTGGAGTCCATCGGGACAGGGATATCAGCCCCAGCATTTT. It encodes CAWSPSGQGYQPQHF.

The chain uses TRBV30 and TRBJ2-3; no clear D gene. Looked up from germline, CDR1 is GTSNPN and CDR2 is SVGIG (reference sequence). The CDR3 length is 11 residues. V was pared by 5 bases and J by 8 bases, with 11 bases between. The CDR3 DNA reads TGTGCCTGGCATTATGGTGGTACGCAGTATTTT. It codes for CAWHYGGTQYF.

This sequence joins TRBV9 and TRBJ1-4, with D possibly being TRBD1 (5 bases). Trimming removed 6 bases from V and 8 bases from J, with 17 bases in between. The CDR3 contains 14 residues. Germline V CDR1 and CDR2: SGDLS, YYNGEE. DNA of the CDR3: TGTGCCAGCACGCGTGGCGGGGCGGAAGAAAAACTGTTTTTT. Its protein is CASTRGGAEEKLFF.

The rearrangement uses TRBV2 and TRBJ2-7, with D unresolved. The germline gives CDR1 SNHLY, CDR2 FYNNEI. V was pared by 2 bases and J by 2 bases, with 4 bases between. The CDR3 is 12 residues long. The CDR3 region has the DNA TGTGCCAGCAGTGAACTAACCTACGAGCAGTACGTC. This gives the protein CASSELTYEQYV.

This chain's CDR3 is CASSQGLAGSSSSYNEQFF. The CDR3 region has the DNA TGTGCCAGCAGCCAGGGACTAGCGGGGAGTTCCAGCTCCTACAATGAGCAGTTCTTC. The gene calls are TRBV7-3 and TRBJ2-1, with 13 nucleotides matching TRBD2. In germline, CDR1 is SGHTA, CDR2 FQGTGA. This CDR3 comprises 19 residues. J lost 0 bases, V lost 5 bases, and 10 bases had no gene match.

The sample holds a few counts of this clone. The gene calls are TRBV5-1 and TRBJ2-3; 7 nucleotides line up with TRBD2. Germline-derived CDR1 and CDR2 are SGHRS and YFSETQ. The J segment lost 4 bases and the V segment lost 2 bases, leaving 7 bases of the junction unmatched. The CDR3 covers 15 residues. CDR3 loop: CASSFRGAGADTQYF. The CDR3 DNA sequence: TGCGCCAGCAGCTTTAGAGGGGCGGGGGCAGATACGCAGTATTTT.

This clone was seen a few times. V gene TRBV6-6 combines with J gene TRBJ1-2; no firm D call. There are 15 residues in the CDR3. Trimming took 4 bases from V and 4 from J, leaving 16 bases between them. Germline-derived CDR1 and CDR2 are MNHNY and SVGAGI (reference sequence). The CDR3 DNA sequence: TGTGCCAGCAGTTTAGCAGCTGGTTATGGCTATGGCTACACCTTC. Translated: CASSLAAGYGYGYTF.